These 29 T cell receptor beta chains were sequenced from one sample in a study of radiotherapy plus CTLA-4 blockade in lung cancer. TCRdb keeps only in-frame clones here, not all; method: immunoSEQ multiplex PCR. The sample holds about 88,000 clones, 72% seen once. The input for sequencing was peripheral blood, taken from a patient treated with radiotherapy plus ipilimumab. Receptors originate from a human donor with non-small cell lung cancer that progressed on radiotherapy plus ipilimumab.

This chain links TRBV6-5 with TRBJ1-2; TRBD1 might be the D (6 bases). Germline V gene data show CDR1 as MNHEY and CDR2 as SVGAGI. V was pared by 2 bases and J by 9 bases, with 13 bases between. The CDR3 length is 13 residues. CDR3 residues: CASSYNRELSYTF. The DNA of the CDR3 is TGTGCCAGCAGTTACAACAGGGAGTTGAGCTACACCTTC.

The chain has TRBV5-1 and TRBJ2-5; D remains ambiguous. The CDR3 is 14 amino acids. Deletions cut 4 bases from V and 2 bases from J, with 12 bases between. Germline V gives CDR1 SGHRS, CDR2 YFSETQ. In DNA, the CDR3 is TGCGCCAGCAGCATACAGTGGGCTCAAGAGACCCAGTACTTC. Translation: CASSIQWAQETQYF.

This clone was recorded a few times. The V gene is TRBV5-1, the J gene TRBJ1-1, with 7 bases that match TRBD1. V shed 4 bases and J 7 bases; nucleotides not matched to a gene: 4. The CDR3 consists of 12 residues. Germline V gene lookup returns CDR1 SGHRS and CDR2 YFSETQ. The CDR3 region is CASSRDRVEAFF. The CDR3 DNA sequence: TGCGCCAGCAGCCGTGACAGGGTTGAAGCTTTCTTT.

This clone was found a few times. Here the CDR3 reads CASSPPGGAYGYTF. CDR3 bases: TGTGCCAGCAGCCCCCCAGGGGGCGCTTATGGCTACACCTTC. The rearrangement links TRBV7-9 to TRBJ1-2, with 8 bases that match TRBD1. The CDR3 has 14 residues. V lost 5 bases and J lost 5; bases outside the gene matches: 7. CDR1 is SEHNR and CDR2 is FQNEAQ in the germline V gene (reference sequence).

This clone came up once. The chain combines TRBV21-1 with TRBJ2-7; the table's D call of TRBD2 was not tested on the DNA. TRBV21-1 is assigned pseudogene status. The CDR3 has 18 residues. The CDR3 nucleotides are TGTGCCAGCCATCTAAAGGTGGCGGGTAAGAAGAATCCCTACGAGCAGTACTTC. Translation gives CASHLKVAGKKNPYEQYF.

This clone was seen only once. V usage is TRBV6-6 and J usage is TRBJ2-1; D gene ambiguous. The CDR3 spans 12 residues. Looked up from germline, CDR1 is MNHNY and CDR2 is SVGAGI (reference sequence). V was trimmed by 2 bases and J by 7 bases, leaving 6 bases between them. CDR3 sequence reads: CASSYGENEQFF. DNA of the CDR3: TGTGCCAGCAGTTACGGGGAAAATGAGCAGTTCTTC.

This chain links TRBV10-3 with TRBJ2-7, with 10 bases identical to TRBD2. The CDR3 runs to 14 residues. After removal of 6 bases from V and 5 bases from J, the junction contained 7 bases not matched to a gene. CDR1 is ENHRY, CDR2 SYGVKD, per germline. The CDR3 bases are TGTGCCATCAGAGAAAGCGGGAGGGTCGACGAGCAGTACTTC. It yields the protein CAIRESGRVDEQYF.

The chain links TRBV28 to TRBJ2-1, with no clear D. Germline CDR1 and CDR2: MDHEN and SYDVKM. The CDR3 runs 11 residues. With 6 bases removed from V and 7 bases from J, the gap between germline ends came to 7 bases. CDR3 region: CASSPSNEQFF. In DNA, the CDR3 is TGTGCCAGCAGCCCTTCTAATGAGCAGTTCTTC.

V and J are TRBV4-3 and TRBJ2-7, with 7 bases that match TRBD1. Per the germline V gene, CDR1 is LGHNA and CDR2 is YSLEER. Trimming cost V 0 bases and J 0 bases; bases outside gene matches: 8. This CDR3 region has 17 residues. In DNA, the CDR3 is TGCGCCAGCAGCCAAGATGGACCGGGACAGTCCTCCTACGAGCAGTACTTC. Translated: CASSQDGPGQSSYEQYF.

V gene TRBV27 combines with J gene TRBJ2-7, with 9 bases that match TRBD2. The CDR3 extends over 13 amino acids. V shed 5 bases and J 3 bases; nucleotides not matched to a gene: 2. CDR1 is MNHEY and CDR2 is SMNVEV in the germline V gene (reference sequence). The CDR3 DNA is TGTGCCAGCAGTAAGCGGGAGGACTACGAGCAGTACTTC. Residues: CASSKREDYEQYF.

The rearrangement joins TRBV5-3 to TRBJ1-5, with a weak D call TRBD1 (5 bases). TRBV5-3 is filed as an ORF, its function uncertain. The CDR3 sequence is 17 residues long. V was shortened by 3 bases and J by 0 bases, with 16 bases between the two germline ends. The CDR3 spells CARSWGWGVYSNQPQHF. The CDR3 bases are TGTGCCAGAAGCTGGGGCTGGGGGGTTTATAGCAATCAGCCCCAGCATTTT.

The chain employs TRBV5-4 and TRBJ1-6; no firm D call. Between the trimmed V and J ends, which lost 0 bases and 10 bases, there was a span of 11 bases. Germline CDR1 SGHNT, CDR2 YYREEE (reference sequence). CDR3 length equals 14 residues. CDR3 in amino acids: CASSLDSGNSPLHF. In DNA form, the CDR3 reads TGTGCCAGCAGCTTGGACAGTGGGAACTCACCCCTCCACTTT.

The V gene is TRBV28, the J gene TRBJ1-1; 7 bases are shared with TRBD1. Per the germline V gene, CDR1 is MDHEN and CDR2 is SYDVKM. The CDR3 is 13 residues long. The V and J ends lost 6 bases and 4 bases, in that order; junction bases with no gene match: 5. CDR3 bases: TGTGCCAGCAGGGGAACAGGGGCCACTGAAGCTTTCTTT. Translation: CASRGTGATEAFF.

The chain has TRBV28 and TRBJ2-5, with a weak D call TRBD2 (6 bases). Gene TRBJ2-7 matches the end of the DNA better, so the J call may be wrong. CDR3 size: 11 residues. Germline-derived CDR1 and CDR2 are MDHEN and SYDVKM. In nucleotides, the CDR3 is TGTGCCACCTGGGGAGGTGGCGAGCAGTACTTC. It encodes CATWGGGEQYF.

This clone was picked up one time. The V call is TRBV27, the J call TRBJ2-7; no reliable D call. V gave up 4 bases and J gave up 1 base, with 8 bases separating them. Per germline, CDR1 MNHEY and CDR2 SMNVEV (reference sequence). The CDR3 covers 13 residues. CDR3: CASSWVGSYEQYF. DNA of the CDR3: TGTGCCAGCAGTTGGGTAGGGTCCTACGAGCAGTACTTC.

This chain uses TRBV5-4 with TRBJ1-2, with TRBD1 matching over 11 bases. This CDR3 is 16 amino acids long. Germline CDR1 is SGHNT and CDR2 is YYREEE (reference sequence). Germline trimming cut 3 bases from V and 4 bases from J; bases unmatched to any gene: 8. The chain's CDR3 is CASSSGTGGLGYGYTF. The DNA for the CDR3 is TGTGCCAGCAGCTCCGGGACAGGGGGTTTGGGCTATGGCTACACCTTC.

This clone appeared once. The chain recombines TRBV28 with TRBJ1-1, with TRBD1 matching 9 bases. With 8 bases clipped from V and 8 bases from J, the junction kept 6 bases outside the gene matches. The CDR3 is 12 amino acids. Germline lookup yields CDR1 MDHEN and CDR2 SYDVKM. CDR3 amino acids: CASLGGTGEAFF. CDR3 bases: TGTGCCAGCCTAGGGGGGACAGGGGAAGCTTTCTTT.

This sequence joins TRBV10-2 and TRBJ1-2; no reliable D call. There are 13 residues in the CDR3. Between the trimmed V and J ends, which lost 2 bases and 5 bases, there was a span of 9 bases. Germline CDR1 reads WSHSY; CDR2 reads SAAADI. Here the CDR3 reads CASSEGRNYGYTF. DNA for the CDR3: TGCGCCAGCAGTGAGGGCAGAAATTATGGCTACACCTTC.

The chain links TRBV7-3 to TRBJ2-2, with 7 positions matching TRBD1. Germline V gene data show CDR1 as SGHTA and CDR2 as FQGTGA. The trim removed 2 bases at V and 8 bases at J, leaving 8 bases unmatched. This CDR3 spans 15 amino acids. The CDR3, as DNA: TGTGCCAGCAGCTTACAAGGGGGCTTCTCAGGGGAGCTGTTTTTT. Its translation: CASSLQGGFSGELFF.

This clone has just a few counts. The chain carries TRBV19 and TRBJ2-2; the D gene is possibly TRBD1 (6 bases). Deletions cut 5 bases from V and 7 bases from J, with 11 bases between. Germline CDR1 is LNHDA and CDR2 is SQIVND (reference sequence). This CDR3 is 13 amino acids long. CDR3 amino acids: CASSSGARGELFF. CDR3 DNA: TGTGCCAGTAGTTCAGGGGCCCGCGGGGAGCTGTTTTTT.

The chain links TRBV5-1 to TRBJ1-1; 7 bases are a match to TRBD1. J gave up 5 bases and V 4 bases, and 11 bases lay outside the gene matches. CDR1 SGHRS and CDR2 YFSETQ come from the germline V gene. The CDR3 is 15 amino acids. CDR3 in DNA: TGCGCCAGCAGCCTCAACAGACAGGGAGAGACTGAAGCTTTCTTT. It codes for CASSLNRQGETEAFF.

The rearrangement uses TRBV9 and TRBJ2-7, with 8 bases lining up with TRBD2. This CDR3 spans 16 amino acids. Germline V gives CDR1 SGDLS, CDR2 YYNGEE. Losses at the gene ends were 0 bases for V and 6 bases for J; bases not matched to a gene: 11. The CDR3 spells CASSVEADGAGGEQYF. CDR3 in DNA: TGTGCCAGCAGCGTAGAAGCGGACGGCGCGGGGGGCGAGCAGTACTTC.

This sequence joins TRBV27 and TRBJ2-5, with 9 positions matching TRBD1. V trimming: 5 bases; J trimming: 5 bases; junction bases outside the gene matches: 15. Germline V gives CDR1 MNHEY, CDR2 SMNVEV (reference sequence). The CDR3 spans 17 residues. Here the CDR3 reads CASSLYYLQGARETQYF. DNA for the CDR3: TGTGCCAGCAGTCTTTACTACTTACAGGGGGCTCGGGAGACCCAGTACTTC.

The chain is built from TRBV9 and TRBJ1-4; the D gene is possibly TRBD1 (6 bases). CDR3 size: 15 residues. Germline CDR1 is SGDLS and CDR2 is YYNGEE. Trimming shortened V by 3 bases and J by 8 bases, and 17 bases separated the two germline ends. This CDR3 is CASSEVTGTGEKLFF. The CDR3 bases are TGTGCCAGCAGCGAGGTTACAGGGACCGGGGAAAAACTGTTTTTT.

This chain links TRBV19 with TRBJ2-1; 7 bases agree with TRBD2. Looked up from germline, CDR1 is LNHDA and CDR2 is SQIVND (reference sequence). Trimming removed 3 bases from V and 6 bases from J; junction bases left unmatched: 8. This CDR3 region has 15 residues. The CDR3: CASSMVREKGNEQFF. The DNA of the CDR3 is TGTGCCAGTAGTATGGTGCGGGAGAAGGGCAATGAGCAGTTCTTC.

V and J are TRBV4-2 and TRBJ2-5; TRBD2 matches 11 bases. This CDR3 contains 15 residues. CDR1 is LGHNA and CDR2 is YNFKEQ in the germline V gene. Losses at the gene ends were 5 bases for V and 5 bases for J; bases not matched to a gene: 7. The chain's CDR3 is CASSYSGRAAETQYF. DNA of the CDR3: TGTGCCAGCAGCTATAGCGGGAGGGCCGCGGAGACCCAGTACTTC.

This chain links TRBV7-9 with TRBJ1-4; a weak D match, TRBD1 (5 bases). Trimming took off 4 bases at V and 3 bases at J, with 9 bases between the two ends. The CDR3 extends over 14 amino acids. Per the germline V gene, CDR1 is SEHNR and CDR2 is FQNEAQ (reference sequence). The CDR3 DNA reads TGTGCCAGCAGCTCGAGGGACCCTAATGAAAAACTGTTTTTT. Protein product: CASSSRDPNEKLFF.

This clone was seen a handful of times. One junction end disagrees with the germline gene, perhaps due to a read error. The chain is built from TRBV5-5 and TRBJ2-7, with D perhaps given as TRBD1 or TRBD2 (6 bases each). CDR1 and CDR2 from the germline V gene are SGHKS and YYEKEE (reference sequence). This CDR3 contains 14 residues. The DNA for the CDR3 is TGCGCCAGCAGCCAAGCCACAGGGACTTACGAGCAGTACTTC. It specifies CASSQATGTYEQYF.

The chain is built from TRBV11-1 and TRBJ1-1, with D possibly matching TRBD1 (5 bases). This CDR3 is built from 15 residues. Trimming shortened V by 1 base and J by 1 base, and 10 bases separated the two germline ends. In germline, CDR1 is SGHAT, CDR2 FQDESV (reference sequence). The CDR3 nucleotides read TGTGCCAGCAGCTTAGGATCCAGGGCGAACACTGAAGCTTTCTTT. Protein product: CASSLGSRANTEAFF. Looking up the rest from reference TRBV11-1 and TRBJ1-1 gives the full variable domain: EAEVAQSPRYKITEKSQAVAFWCDPISGHATLYWYRQILGQGPELLVQFQDESVVDDSQLPKDRFSAERLKGVDSTLKIQPAELGDSAMYLCASSLGSRANTEAFFGQGTRLTVV.